This T cell receptor beta chain was recorded in a study of cytomegalovirus exposure and HLA in healthy donors. About the research overall: The same platform was used for the 120 validation repertoires and the 600 to 700 first-cohort repertoires, a later analysis reported.

The data were produced by immunoSEQ multiplex PCR, yet TCRdb's version contains in-frame clones alone and is incomplete. The top ten clones hold approximately 3.2% of a sample with over 35,000 clones, about 93% of them seen once. Study results and limitations: Usually a TCR sequence was rare, but some public TCRs were found in many donors. Three CMV-associated chains proved CMV antigen-specific in vitro.

Germline values: CDR1 SQVTM, CDR2 ANQGSEA. V lost 4 bases, J lost 1 base, and 3 bases stayed unmatched. This CDR3 has 13 residues. Note on this clone: The antigen is undetermined.

The sequenced sample consisted of PBMCs. The TCR originated in a young man in good health and CMV-seronegative. The gene calls are TRBV29-1 and TRBJ1-1; 7 nucleotides agree with TRBD1. CDR3 DNA sequence: TGCAGCGTTGTAGGGACAGAGAACACTGAAGCTTTCTTT. It codes for CSVVGTENTEAFF.